Below, 27 T cell receptor beta chains from the same sample are listed, as sequenced in a study of cytomegalovirus exposure and HLA in healthy donors. The PCR used 60 Vbeta and 13 Jbeta primers. Sequenced by immunoSEQ multiplex PCR; TCRdb stores in-frame clones only, minus some. The sample has some 150,000 clones, about 75% seen once. Specimen: PBMCs. The receptor set was obtained from a woman aged 40 to 50 in good health and CMV-seronegative.

A few counts support this clone. V and J are TRBV6-5 and TRBJ2-2; D is unresolved. CDR1 is MNHEY, CDR2 SVGAGI, per germline. V was cut by 6 bases and J by 0 bases, with 11 bases left in between. The CDR3 consists of 15 residues. The CDR3 here is CASRSGQTNTGELFF. The CDR3 nucleotides read TGTGCCAGCAGGAGTGGGCAAACGAACACCGGGGAGCTGTTTTTT.

The rearrangement joins TRBV6-5 to TRBJ1-1; TRBD1 is a possible D gene (5 bases). The CDR3 runs to 13 residues. In germline, CDR1 is MNHEY, CDR2 SVGAGI. The ends were cut back, 5 bases at V and 2 bases at J, with 9 bases in the middle. Here the CDR3 DNA reads TGTGCCAGCAGTGAGACAGCTAACACTGAAGCTTTCTTT. Protein product: CASSETANTEAFF.

This sequence joins TRBV7-9 and TRBJ1-1; 7 bases line up with TRBD1. Germline CDR1 is SEHNR and CDR2 is FQNEAQ (reference sequence). Trimming at V came to 10 bases and at J to 1 base, leaving 24 bases not matched to a gene. The CDR3 loop spans 19 amino acids. The CDR3 region is CAIHGGQRTTTPPNTEAFF. In DNA, the CDR3 is TGTGCCATTCACGGGGGACAGAGGACAACCACCCCGCCGAACACTGAAGCTTTCTTT.

This clone was seen more than once but under ten times. The V gene is TRBV14, the J gene TRBJ1-1, with D unresolved. Trimming stripped 2 bases from V and 3 bases from J, with 10 bases between. CDR3 length equals 14 residues. The V gene's germline CDR1 is SGHDN and CDR2 FVKESK. The CDR3 DNA reads as TGTGCCAGCAGCCAACCAAATGAGGACACTGAAGCTTTCTTT. Translated: CASSQPNEDTEAFF.

This clone turned up a few times. V and J are TRBV5-1 and TRBJ2-7; the D gene is possibly TRBD2 (5 bases). The V end lost 4 bases, the J end lost 3 bases, and 23 bases lay between the germline ends. The CDR3 spans 17 residues. CDR1 and CDR2 (germline): SGHRS, YFSETQ. The CDR3 DNA sequence: TGCGCCAGCAGCCCGGGTCGGGGAACCGGCGTCTTCTACGAGCAGTACTTC. Translation: CASSPGRGTGVFYEQYF.

The table lists this clone with a count of one. The chain recombines TRBV4-3 with TRBJ1-5; TRBD1 might be the D (5 bases). V shed 0 bases and J shed 3 bases, with 9 bases lying between them. The CDR3 contains 15 residues. Germline V gives CDR1 LGHNA, CDR2 YSLEER. CDR3 protein: CASSQDWGVNQPQHF. The DNA for the CDR3 is TGCGCCAGCAGCCAAGATTGGGGGGTCAATCAGCCCCAGCATTTT.

This chain links TRBV15 with TRBJ1-1; TRBD1 might be the D (5 bases). CDR1 and CDR2 (germline): LNHNV, YYDKDF (reference sequence). The CDR3 loop spans 15 amino acids. V shed 0 bases and J shed 4 bases, with 12 bases lying between them. The CDR3 is CATSRDGGMGTEAFF. DNA of the CDR3: TGTGCCACCAGCAGAGATGGGGGGATGGGCACTGAAGCTTTCTTT.

This clone was counted a single time. The CDR3, as DNA: TGCGCCAGCGGGACAGGGGGCGGCACCGGGGAGCTGTTTTTT. Protein: CASGTGGGTGELFF. This chain links TRBV5-1 with TRBJ2-2; 12 positions match TRBD1. CDR3 length equals 14 residues. Looked up from germline, CDR1 is SGHRS and CDR2 is YFSETQ. The J segment lost 4 bases and the V segment lost 7 bases, leaving 2 bases of the junction unmatched.

The CDR3 protein is CASSGWTGEDPYGYTF. The CDR3 DNA sequence: TGTGCCAGCAGCGGATGGACAGGGGAAGACCCTTATGGCTACACCTTC. The rearrangement uses TRBV9 and TRBJ1-2; 9 bases match TRBD1. Per the germline V gene, CDR1 is SGDLS and CDR2 is YYNGEE. This CDR3 spans 16 amino acids. The ends lost 3 bases at V and 5 bases at J; junction bases unmatched: 11.

The V call is TRBV6-1, the J call TRBJ1-3, with D perhaps matching TRBD1 (6 bases). The germline V gene has CDR1 MNHNS and CDR2 SASEGT. V shed 7 bases and J shed 4 bases, with 11 bases lying between them. This CDR3 is 13 amino acids long. The CDR3 loop reads CASTWGRGNTIYF. The CDR3 nucleotides read TGTGCCAGCACTTGGGGGCGGGGAAACACCATATATTTT.

The rearrangement links TRBV4-2 to TRBJ1-2; the D is unclear. The ends were cut back, 1 base at V and 6 bases at J, with 12 bases in the middle. Germline V gene data show CDR1 as LGHNA and CDR2 as YNFKEQ. The CDR3 consists of 14 residues. The CDR3 sequence is CASSQVMRGNGYTF. DNA for the CDR3: TGTGCCAGCAGCCAAGTTATGAGAGGGAATGGCTACACCTTC.

This rearrangement joins TRBV6-1 to TRBJ1-5, with D perhaps TRBD1 (6 bases). Germline V lookup: CDR1 MNHNS, CDR2 SASEGT. Between the trimmed V and J ends, which lost 0 bases and 4 bases, there was a span of 19 bases. The CDR3 sequence is 18 residues long. The CDR3 region has the DNA TGTGCCAGCAGTGAAGCGCTTCCTCGGACAGATAAGAATCAGCCCCAGCATTTT. This gives the protein CASSEALPRTDKNQPQHF.

The CDR3 sequence is CASSAPLGGPHTDTQYF. The CDR3 DNA reads TGTGCCAGTAGTGCACCCCTAGGGGGCCCCCACACAGATACGCAGTATTTT. V and J are TRBV19 and TRBJ2-3, with 7 positions matching TRBD1. The CDR3 runs to 17 residues. Germline CDR1 is LNHDA and CDR2 is SQIVND (reference sequence). V dropped 5 bases and J dropped 2; count of bases not matched to a gene: 13.

The CDR3, as DNA: TGTGCCAGCAGGTCCGTTCGGGGGGCGGTGAACACTGAAGCTTTCTTT. Its protein product is CASRSVRGAVNTEAFF. The chain couples TRBV27 to TRBJ1-1; D may be TRBD1 (6 bases). The CDR3 is made up of 16 amino acids. CDR1 and CDR2 from the germline V gene are MNHEY and SMNVEV (reference sequence). Trimming cost V 6 bases and J 0 bases, with 17 bases left between them.

The chain links TRBV28 to TRBJ2-1; 10 positions match TRBD2. Looked up from germline, CDR1 is MDHEN and CDR2 is SYDVKM. The CDR3 consists of 18 residues. The trim removed 4 bases at V and 7 bases at J, leaving 16 bases unmatched. For the CDR3, the DNA is TGTGCCAGCAGTTGGTGGGATAGCGGGGGGCCGAACAAGAATGAGCAGTTCTTC. Protein: CASSWWDSGGPNKNEQFF. Full variable domain (outside the CDR3, taken from reference TRBV28 and TRBJ2-1): DVKVTQSSRYLVKRTGEKVFLECVQDMDHENMFWYRQDPGLGLRLIYFSYDVKMKEKGDIPEGYSVSREKKERFSLILESASTNQTSMYLCASSWWDSGGPNKNEQFFGPGTRLTVL.

V and J are TRBV19 and TRBJ1-1; D call uncertain. The V end was cut by 5 bases, the J end by 0 bases, with 10 bases between. Looked up from germline, CDR1 is LNHDA and CDR2 is SQIVND (reference sequence). The CDR3 consists of 14 residues. The DNA for the CDR3 is TGTGCCAGTAGTTCATCGAGCATGAACACTGAAGCTTTCTTT. This sequence encodes CASSSSSMNTEAFF. Full variable domain (rest looked up from reference TRBV19 and TRBJ1-1): DGGITQSPKYLFRKEGQNVTLSCEQNLNHDAMYWYRQDPGQGLRLIYYSQIVNDFQKGDIAEGYSVSREKKESFPLTVTSAQKNPTAFYLCASSSSSMNTEAFFGQGTRLTVV.

In DNA form, the CDR3 reads TGTGCCAGCTCACCGACATCGTTCCAGGGCATGAACACTGAAGCTTTCTTT. It encodes CASSPTSFQGMNTEAFF. The chain carries TRBV18 and TRBJ1-1; D possibly corresponds to TRBD1 (5 bases). The CDR3 is made up of 17 amino acids. Trimming took off 3 bases at V and 0 bases at J, with 17 bases between the two ends. The V gene's germline CDR1 is KGHSH and CDR2 LQKENI.

Turning to this clone: Other DNA sequences in the sample encode the same CDR3. V usage is TRBV28 and J usage is TRBJ1-6; D is ambiguous. V lost 3 bases and J 0 bases, leaving 9 bases between the germline ends. This CDR3 has 16 amino acids. Germline V gene sequence: CDR1 MDHEN, CDR2 SYDVKM. The chain's CDR3 is CASSFVGSSYNSPLHF. In DNA form, the CDR3 reads TGTGCCAGCAGTTTCGTGGGGAGCTCCTATAATTCACCCCTCCACTTT.

This chain connects TRBV13 to TRBJ2-7, with TRBD2 matching 8 bases. The CDR3 is made up of 16 amino acids. Unmatched junction bases numbered 12, after V lost 5 bases and J lost 3 bases. Germline-derived CDR1 and CDR2 are PRHDT and FYEKMQ (reference sequence). The CDR3 protein is CASSPPGLAKNYEQYF. CDR3 sequence (DNA): TGTGCCAGCAGCCCCCCCGGACTAGCCAAGAACTACGAGCAGTACTTC.

CDR3 bases: TGTGCCAGCAGCGCTATTACAGGGAGGAACACTGAAGCTTTCTTT. This encodes CASSAITGRNTEAFF. The chain links TRBV5-4 to TRBJ1-1, with D possibly being TRBD1 (6 bases). V lost 4 bases and J 1 base, leaving 14 bases between the germline ends. Per the germline V gene, CDR1 is SGHNT and CDR2 is YYREEE (reference sequence). The CDR3 consists of 15 residues.

The chain recombines TRBV5-1 with TRBJ1-5; the D is unclear. Germline V CDR1 and CDR2: SGHRS, YFSETQ. The CDR3 is 14 residues long. Trimming took 4 bases from V and 2 from J, leaving 10 bases between them. The CDR3 spells CASSPEPGNQPQHF. The CDR3 region has the DNA TGCGCCAGCAGCCCCGAACCGGGCAATCAGCCCCAGCATTTT.

This CDR3 is CASIPDRVYGYTF. CDR3 nucleotides: TGTGCCAGCATCCCCGACAGGGTCTATGGCTACACCTTC. The V gene is TRBV7-9, the J gene TRBJ1-2, with TRBD1 matching over 7 bases. Germline values: CDR1 SEHNR, CDR2 FQNEAQ (reference sequence). Trimming cost V 7 bases and J 4 bases; bases outside gene matches: 6. The CDR3 has 13 amino acids.

The chain links TRBV7-9 to TRBJ1-1, with no clear D. CDR1 is SEHNR and CDR2 is FQNEAQ in the germline V gene (reference sequence). V was clipped by 3 bases and J by 0 bases, with 8 bases between them. The CDR3 is 14 residues long. The CDR3 region is CASSFGLMNTEAFF. The CDR3 DNA follows: TGTGCCAGCAGCTTCGGACTGATGAACACTGAAGCTTTCTTT.

The chain joins TRBV12-5 to TRBJ1-3; D unresolved. The germline V gene encodes CDR1 LGHNT and CDR2 FRNRAP. CDR3 length equals 14 residues. Deletions cut 4 bases from V and 0 bases from J, with 7 bases between. CDR3 sequence reads: CASGSGLSGNTIYF. CDR3 nucleotides: TGTGCTAGTGGTTCCGGACTCTCTGGAAACACCATATATTTT.

V usage is TRBV6-4 and J usage is TRBJ2-1, with D uncertain. The CDR3 runs to 13 residues. The germline V and J ends were trimmed by 4 bases and 0 bases, with 4 bases remaining between them. Germline-derived CDR1 and CDR2 are MRHNA and SNTAGT. Written as DNA, the CDR3 is TGTGCCAGCAGTGCCAGCTCCTACAATGAGCAGTTCTTC. Residues: CASSASSYNEQFF.

This clone was detected a few times. The chain links TRBV6-1 to TRBJ1-3; D is possibly TRBD1 (6 bases). Germline lookup yields CDR1 MNHNS and CDR2 SASEGT. V was trimmed by 7 bases and J by 4 bases, leaving 17 bases between them. CDR3 length: 15 residues. The CDR3 protein is CASTGGGLAGNTIYF. The CDR3 coding sequence is TGTGCCAGCACCGGGGGGGGGCTGGCGGGAAACACCATATATTTT.

This clone was picked up one time. The chain links TRBV18 to TRBJ2-4; possible D gene TRBD1, 6 bases. Trimming pared 3 bases from V and 15 bases from J, leaving 21 bases between. The germline gives CDR1 KGHSH, CDR2 LQKENI. CDR3 length: 14 residues. In DNA, the CDR3 is TGTGCCAGCTCACCGAGCCAAAGTACAGGGTTCTCGTACTTC. Protein product: CASSPSQSTGFSYF.